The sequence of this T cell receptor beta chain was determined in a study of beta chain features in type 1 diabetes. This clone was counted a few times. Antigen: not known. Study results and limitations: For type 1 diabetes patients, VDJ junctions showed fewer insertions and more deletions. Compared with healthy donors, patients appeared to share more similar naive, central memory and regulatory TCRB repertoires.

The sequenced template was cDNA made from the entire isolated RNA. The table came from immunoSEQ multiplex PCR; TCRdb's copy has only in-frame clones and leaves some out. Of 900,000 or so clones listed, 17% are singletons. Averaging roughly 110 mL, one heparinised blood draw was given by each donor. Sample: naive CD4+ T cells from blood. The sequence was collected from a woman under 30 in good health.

The CDR3 loop reads CASSPYRDGNYGYTF. The CDR3 bases are TGTGCCAGCAGTCCGTACCGGGACGGCAACTATGGCTACACCTTC. The chain carries TRBV28 and TRBJ1-2; D perhaps matches TRBD1 (5 bases). V was pared by 5 bases and J by 2 bases, with 15 bases between. The CDR3 sequence is 15 residues long. Germline values: CDR1 MDHEN, CDR2 SYDVKM.